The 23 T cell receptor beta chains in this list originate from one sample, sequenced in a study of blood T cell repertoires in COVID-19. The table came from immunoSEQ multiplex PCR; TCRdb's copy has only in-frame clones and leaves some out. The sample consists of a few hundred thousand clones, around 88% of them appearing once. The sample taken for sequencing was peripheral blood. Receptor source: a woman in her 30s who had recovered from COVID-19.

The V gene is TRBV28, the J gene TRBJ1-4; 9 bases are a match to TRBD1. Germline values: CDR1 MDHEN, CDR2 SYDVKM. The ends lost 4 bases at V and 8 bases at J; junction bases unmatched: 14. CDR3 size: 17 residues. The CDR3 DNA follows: TGTGCCAGCAGTTCACAGGGACCGGGACAGGGCGCCGAAAAACTGTTTTTT. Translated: CASSSQGPGQGAEKLFF.

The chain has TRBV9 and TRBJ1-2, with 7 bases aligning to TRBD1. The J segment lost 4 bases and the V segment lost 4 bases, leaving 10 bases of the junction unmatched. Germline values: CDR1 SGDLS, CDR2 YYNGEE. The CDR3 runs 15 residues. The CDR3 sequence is CASSPDNRGLYGYTF. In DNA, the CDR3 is TGTGCCAGCAGCCCCGATAACAGGGGCCTCTATGGCTACACCTTC.

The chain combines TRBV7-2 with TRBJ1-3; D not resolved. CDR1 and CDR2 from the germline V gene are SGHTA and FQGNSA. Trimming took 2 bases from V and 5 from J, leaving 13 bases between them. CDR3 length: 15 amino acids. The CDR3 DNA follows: TGTGCCAGCAGCTTAAGTAAGGAGTCTCGAAACACCATATATTTT. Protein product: CASSLSKESRNTIYF. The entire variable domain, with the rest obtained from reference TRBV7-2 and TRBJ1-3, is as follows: GAGVSQSPSNKVTEKGKDVELRCDPISGHTALYWYRQSLGQGLEFLIYFQGNSAPDKSGLPSDRFSAERTGGSVSTLTIQRTQQEDSAVYLCASSLSKESRNTIYFGEGSWLTVV.

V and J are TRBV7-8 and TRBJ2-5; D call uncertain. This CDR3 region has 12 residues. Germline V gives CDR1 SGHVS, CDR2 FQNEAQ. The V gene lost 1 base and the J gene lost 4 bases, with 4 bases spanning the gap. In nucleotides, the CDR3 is TGTGCCAGCAGCTTAGTCCGAGAGACCCAGTACTTC. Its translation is CASSLVRETQYF.

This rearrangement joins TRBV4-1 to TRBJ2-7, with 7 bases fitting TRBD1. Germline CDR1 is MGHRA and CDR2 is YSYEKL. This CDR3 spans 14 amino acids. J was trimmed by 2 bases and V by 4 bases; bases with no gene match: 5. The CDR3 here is CASSPRDSAYEQYF. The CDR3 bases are TGCGCCAGCAGCCCCCGGGACAGCGCCTACGAGCAGTACTTC.

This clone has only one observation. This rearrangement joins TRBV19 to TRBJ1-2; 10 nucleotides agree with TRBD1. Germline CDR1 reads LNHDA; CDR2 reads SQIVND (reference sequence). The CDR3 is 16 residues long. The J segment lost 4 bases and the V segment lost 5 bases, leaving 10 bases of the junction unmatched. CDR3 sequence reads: CASSVRDRGGSYGYTF. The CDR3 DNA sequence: TGTGCCAGTAGTGTCCGGGACAGGGGCGGATCCTATGGCTACACCTTC.

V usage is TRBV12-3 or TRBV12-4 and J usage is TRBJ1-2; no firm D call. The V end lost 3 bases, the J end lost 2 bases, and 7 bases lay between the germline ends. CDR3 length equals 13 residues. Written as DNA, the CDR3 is TGTGCCAGCAGTTTGAACACAAACTATGGCTACACCTTC. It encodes CASSLNTNYGYTF.

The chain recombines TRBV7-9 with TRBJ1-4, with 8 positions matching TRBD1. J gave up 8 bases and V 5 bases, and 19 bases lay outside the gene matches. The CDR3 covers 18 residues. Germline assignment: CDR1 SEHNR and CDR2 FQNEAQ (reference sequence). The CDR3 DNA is TGTGCCAGCAGCCCCCGGCAATTTTGGACAGGGCTGGGAGAAAAACTGTTTTTT. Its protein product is CASSPRQFWTGLGEKLFF.

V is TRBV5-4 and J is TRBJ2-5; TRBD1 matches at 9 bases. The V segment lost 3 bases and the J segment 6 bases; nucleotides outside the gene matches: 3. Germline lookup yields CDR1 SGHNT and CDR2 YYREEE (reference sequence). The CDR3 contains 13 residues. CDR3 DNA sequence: TGTGCCAGCAGCTGGGACAGGGAACAGACCCAGTACTTC. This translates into CASSWDREQTQYF. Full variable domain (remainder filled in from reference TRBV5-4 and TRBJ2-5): ETGVTQSPTHLIKTRGQQVTLRCSSQSGHNTVSWYQQALGQGPQFIFQYYREEENGRGNFPPRFSGLQFPNYSSELNVNALELDDSALYLCASSWDREQTQYFGPGTRLLVL.

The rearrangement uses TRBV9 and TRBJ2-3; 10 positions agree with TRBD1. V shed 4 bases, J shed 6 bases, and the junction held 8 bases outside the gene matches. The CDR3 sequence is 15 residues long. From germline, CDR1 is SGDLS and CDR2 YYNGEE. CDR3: CASSPTGGRPDTQYF. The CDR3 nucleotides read TGTGCCAGCAGCCCGACAGGGGGCCGACCGGATACGCAGTATTTT.

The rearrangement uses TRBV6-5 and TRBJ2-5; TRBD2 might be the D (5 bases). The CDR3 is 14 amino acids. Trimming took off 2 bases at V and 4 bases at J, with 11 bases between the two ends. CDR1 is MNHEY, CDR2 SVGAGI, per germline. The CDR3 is CASSYELVGETQYF. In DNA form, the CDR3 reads TGTGCCAGCAGTTACGAACTAGTCGGAGAGACCCAGTACTTC.

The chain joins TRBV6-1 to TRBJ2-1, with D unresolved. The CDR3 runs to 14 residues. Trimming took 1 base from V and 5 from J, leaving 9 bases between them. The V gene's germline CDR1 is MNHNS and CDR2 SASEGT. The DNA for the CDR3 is TGTGCCAGCAGTGAAGTCGCTAGAGACAATGAGCAGTTCTTC. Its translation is CASSEVARDNEQFF.

Written as DNA, the CDR3 is TGCGCCAGCAGCTTGATGAGAACCGGGGAGCTGTTTTTT. As protein: CASSLMRTGELFF. The chain couples TRBV5-1 to TRBJ2-2, with D unresolved. The germline gives CDR1 SGHRS, CDR2 YFSETQ. V gave up 1 base and J gave up 5 bases, with 6 bases separating them. The CDR3 is made up of 13 amino acids.

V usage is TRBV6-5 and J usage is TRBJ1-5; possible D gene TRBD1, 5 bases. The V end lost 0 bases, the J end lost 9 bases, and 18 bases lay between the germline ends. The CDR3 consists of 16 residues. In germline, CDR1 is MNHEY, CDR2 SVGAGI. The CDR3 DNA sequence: TGTGCCAGCAGTTACTCGAGACAAGGGGCCAGGTGGCCCCAGCATTTT. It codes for CASSYSRQGARWPQHF.

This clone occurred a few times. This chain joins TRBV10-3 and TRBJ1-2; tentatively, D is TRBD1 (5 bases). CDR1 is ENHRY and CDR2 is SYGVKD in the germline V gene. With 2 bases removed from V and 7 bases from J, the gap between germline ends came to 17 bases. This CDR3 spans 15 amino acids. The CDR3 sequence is CAISEDGRAAVGYTF. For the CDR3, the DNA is TGTGCCATCAGTGAGGATGGCAGGGCTGCGGTTGGCTACACCTTC.

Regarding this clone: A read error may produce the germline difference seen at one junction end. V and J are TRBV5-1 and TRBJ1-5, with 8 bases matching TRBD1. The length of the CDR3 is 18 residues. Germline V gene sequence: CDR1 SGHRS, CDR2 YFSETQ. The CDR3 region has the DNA TGCGCCACCAGCATACAGGGGGGGGGAATTTATAGCAATCAGCCCCAGCATTTT. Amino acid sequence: CATSIQGGGIYSNQPQHF.

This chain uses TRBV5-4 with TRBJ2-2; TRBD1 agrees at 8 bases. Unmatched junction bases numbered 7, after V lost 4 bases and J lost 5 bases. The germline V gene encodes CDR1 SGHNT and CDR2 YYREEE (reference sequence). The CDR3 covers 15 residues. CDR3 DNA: TGTGCCAGCAGCATCGACAGGGGCTCGACCGGGGAGCTGTTTTTT. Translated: CASSIDRGSTGELFF.

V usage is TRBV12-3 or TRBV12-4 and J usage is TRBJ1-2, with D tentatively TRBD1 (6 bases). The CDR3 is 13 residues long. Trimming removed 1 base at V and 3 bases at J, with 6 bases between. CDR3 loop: CASSLDRDYGYTF. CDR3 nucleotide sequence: TGTGCCAGCAGTTTAGACAGGGACTATGGCTACACCTTC.

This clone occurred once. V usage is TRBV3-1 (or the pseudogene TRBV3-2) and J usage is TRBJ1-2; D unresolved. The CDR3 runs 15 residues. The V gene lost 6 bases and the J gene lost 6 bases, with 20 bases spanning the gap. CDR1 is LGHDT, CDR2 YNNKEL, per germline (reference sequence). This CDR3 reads CASSLGWEGRDGYTF. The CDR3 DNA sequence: TGTGCCAGCAGTCTTGGTTGGGAGGGCCGCGATGGCTACACCTTC.

CDR3 in DNA: TGTGCCAGCAGCATAGCGGGGGGTCATTTCTACGAGCAGTACTTC. Translating gives CASSIAGGHFYEQYF. The V gene is TRBV21-1, the J gene TRBJ2-7; TRBD2 is taken as the D call from the table, unchecked against the DNA. TRBV21-1 is a recognized pseudogene. The CDR3 extends over 15 amino acids.

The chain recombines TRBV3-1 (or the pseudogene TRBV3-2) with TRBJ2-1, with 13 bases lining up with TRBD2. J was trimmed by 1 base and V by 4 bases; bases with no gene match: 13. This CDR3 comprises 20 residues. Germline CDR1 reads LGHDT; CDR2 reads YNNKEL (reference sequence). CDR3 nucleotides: TGTGCCAGCAGCCCGAAAGGCGGACTAGCGGGGGTTCCTTCCTACAATGAGCAGTTCTTC. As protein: CASSPKGGLAGVPSYNEQFF.

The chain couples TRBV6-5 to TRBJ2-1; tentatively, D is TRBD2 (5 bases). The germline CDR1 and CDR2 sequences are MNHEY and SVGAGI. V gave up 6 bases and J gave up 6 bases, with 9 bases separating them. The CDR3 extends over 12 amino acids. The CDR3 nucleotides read TGTGCCAGCAGGCGACGGGGCAATGAGCAGTTCTTC. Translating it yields CASRRRGNEQFF.

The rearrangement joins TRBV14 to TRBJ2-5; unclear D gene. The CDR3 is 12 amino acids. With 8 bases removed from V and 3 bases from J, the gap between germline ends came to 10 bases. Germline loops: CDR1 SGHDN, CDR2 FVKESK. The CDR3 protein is CASGELKETQYF. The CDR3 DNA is TGTGCCAGCGGCGAACTAAAAGAGACCCAGTACTTC. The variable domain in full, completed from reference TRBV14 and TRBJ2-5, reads EAGVTQFPSHSVIEKGQTVTLRCDPISGHDNLYWYRRVMGKEIKFLLHFVKESKQDESGMPNNRFLAERTGGTYSTLKVQPAELEDSGVYFCASGELKETQYFGPGTRLLVL.